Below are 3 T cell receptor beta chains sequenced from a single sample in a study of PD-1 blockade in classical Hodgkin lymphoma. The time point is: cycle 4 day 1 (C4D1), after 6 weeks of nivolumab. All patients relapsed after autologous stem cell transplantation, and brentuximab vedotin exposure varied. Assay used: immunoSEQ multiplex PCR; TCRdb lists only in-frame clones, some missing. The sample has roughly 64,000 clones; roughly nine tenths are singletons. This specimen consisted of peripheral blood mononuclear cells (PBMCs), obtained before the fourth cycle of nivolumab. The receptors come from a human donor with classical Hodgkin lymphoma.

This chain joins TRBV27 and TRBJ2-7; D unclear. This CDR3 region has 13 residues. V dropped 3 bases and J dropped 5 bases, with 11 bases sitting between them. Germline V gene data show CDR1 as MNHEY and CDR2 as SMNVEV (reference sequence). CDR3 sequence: CASSFTETHEQYF. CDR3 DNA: TGTGCCAGCAGTTTTACTGAAACCCACGAGCAGTACTTC.

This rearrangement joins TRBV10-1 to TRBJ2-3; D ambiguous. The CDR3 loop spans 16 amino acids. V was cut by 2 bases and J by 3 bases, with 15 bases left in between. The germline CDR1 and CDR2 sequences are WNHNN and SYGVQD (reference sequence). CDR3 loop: CASSESGPMGTDTQYF. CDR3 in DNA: TGCGCCAGCAGTGAGAGTGGTCCCATGGGGACAGATACGCAGTATTTT.

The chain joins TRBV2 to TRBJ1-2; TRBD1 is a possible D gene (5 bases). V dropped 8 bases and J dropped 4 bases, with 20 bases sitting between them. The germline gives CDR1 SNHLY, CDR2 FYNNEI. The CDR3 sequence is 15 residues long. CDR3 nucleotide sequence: TGTGCCAGCCAACTGAGTCAGGGTGTTATCTATGGCTACACCTTC. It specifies CASQLSQGVIYGYTF.